The 5 T cell receptor beta chains below were found in one sample sequenced in a study of cytomegalovirus exposure and HLA in healthy donors. A multiplex PCR was run with 60 Vbeta primers and 13 Jbeta primers. Clones were read by immunoSEQ multiplex PCR, and TCRdb kept only the in-frame ones, dropping some. The sample gives about 130,000 clones, about 81% of which show up once; approximately 5.6% is in the top ten. The material sequenced was PBMCs. The receptors stem from a woman in her thirties or forties in good health and CMV-seropositive.

The chain is built from TRBV10-2 and TRBJ2-7, with D unclear. CDR1 is WSHSY and CDR2 is SAAADI in the germline V gene. The CDR3 runs to 11 residues. Trimming left V 4 bases short and J 3 bases short, with 4 bases between. CDR3 sequence: CASSVSYEQYF. The CDR3 nucleotides are TGCGCCAGCAGTGTGAGCTACGAGCAGTACTTC.

The chain carries TRBV4-1 and TRBJ2-7, with a tentative D call TRBD1 (5 bases). This CDR3 is 16 amino acids long. V lost 1 base, J lost 1 base, and 14 bases lay in between. CDR1 and CDR2 from the germline V gene are MGHRA and YSYEKL. The CDR3 loop reads CASSQADTDLSYEQYF. The DNA of the CDR3 is TGCGCCAGCAGCCAAGCGGACACAGACTTATCCTACGAGCAGTACTTC.

The rearrangement joins TRBV7-3 to TRBJ2-2; possibly TRBD1 for D (6 bases). CDR3 length: 16 residues. Trimming took off 0 bases at V and 2 bases at J, with 10 bases between the two ends. Per the germline V gene, CDR1 is SGHTA and CDR2 is FQGTGA. CDR3 sequence: CASSLTGTQNTGELFF. CDR3 nucleotide sequence: TGTGCCAGCAGCTTAACAGGGACACAAAACACCGGGGAGCTGTTTTTT.

The chain has TRBV30 and TRBJ1-3; possibly TRBD1 for D (6 bases). CDR1 and CDR2 from the germline V gene are GTSNPN and SVGIG (reference sequence). V lost 2 bases, J lost 0 bases, and 8 bases lay in between. The length of the CDR3 is 14 residues. The CDR3 region has the DNA TGTGCCTGGAGTACAGGGAACTCTGGAAACACCATATATTTT. Amino acid sequence: CAWSTGNSGNTIYF.

The V call is TRBV7-2, the J call TRBJ2-7; 10 nucleotides align to TRBD2. J lost 5 bases, V lost 0 bases, and 1 base had no gene match. This CDR3 is built from 14 residues. The germline V gene encodes CDR1 SGHTA and CDR2 FQGNSA. The CDR3 DNA follows: TGTGCCAGCAGCTTAGCTAGCGGGAGGAACGAGCAGTACTTC. Translated: CASSLASGRNEQYF.